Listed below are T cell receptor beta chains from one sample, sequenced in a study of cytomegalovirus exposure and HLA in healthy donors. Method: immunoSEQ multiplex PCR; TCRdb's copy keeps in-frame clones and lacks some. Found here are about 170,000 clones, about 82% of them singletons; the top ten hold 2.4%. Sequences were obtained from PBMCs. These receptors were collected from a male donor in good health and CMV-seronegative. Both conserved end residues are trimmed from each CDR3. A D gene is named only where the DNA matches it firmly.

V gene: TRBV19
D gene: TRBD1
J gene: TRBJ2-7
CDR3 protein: ASSRQGTYEQY

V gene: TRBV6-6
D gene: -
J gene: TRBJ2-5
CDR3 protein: ASSYELSDQETQY

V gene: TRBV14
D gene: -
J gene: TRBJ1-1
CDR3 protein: ASSPEWNTEAF

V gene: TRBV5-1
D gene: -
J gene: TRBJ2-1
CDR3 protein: ASSLGASANEQF

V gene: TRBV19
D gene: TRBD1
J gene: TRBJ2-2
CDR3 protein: ASSAPGTAYTGELF

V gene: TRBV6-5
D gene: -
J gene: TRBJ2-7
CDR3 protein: ASSYGVVLPYEQY

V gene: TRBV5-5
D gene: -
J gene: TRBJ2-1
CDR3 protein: ASSLYPGPYNEQF

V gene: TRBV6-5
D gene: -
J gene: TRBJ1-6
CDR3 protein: ASRGAAYNSPLH

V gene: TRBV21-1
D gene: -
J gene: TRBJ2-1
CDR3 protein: ASSKGAAGGPDEQF

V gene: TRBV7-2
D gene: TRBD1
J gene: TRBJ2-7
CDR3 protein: ASSHLTGCSEQY

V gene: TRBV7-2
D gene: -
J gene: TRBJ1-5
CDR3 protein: ASSLARENQPQH

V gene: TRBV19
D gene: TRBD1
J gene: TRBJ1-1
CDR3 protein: ASSLTGQGWRANTEAF

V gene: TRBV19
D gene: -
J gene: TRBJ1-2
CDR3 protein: ASSPPGGSNYGYT

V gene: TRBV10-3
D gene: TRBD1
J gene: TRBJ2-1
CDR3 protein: AISGQGVYYEQF

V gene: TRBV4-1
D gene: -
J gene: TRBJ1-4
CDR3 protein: ASSQVLVEKLF

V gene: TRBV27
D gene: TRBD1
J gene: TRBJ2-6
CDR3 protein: ASRTDRGTAGANVLT

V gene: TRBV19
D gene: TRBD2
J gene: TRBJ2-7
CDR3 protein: ASSIQAGVNYEQY

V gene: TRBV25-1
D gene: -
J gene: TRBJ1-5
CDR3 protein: ASSEDGGWQPQH

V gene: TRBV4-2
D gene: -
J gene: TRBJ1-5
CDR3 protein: ASSQEQGNQPQH

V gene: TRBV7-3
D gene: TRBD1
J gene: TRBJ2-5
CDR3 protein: ASSLSADRVETQY

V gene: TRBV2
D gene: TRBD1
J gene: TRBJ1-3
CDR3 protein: ASERDSGHSGNTIY